The 10 T cell receptor beta chains listed next were all sequenced from one sample in a study of T cell responses to AZD1222 COVID-19 vaccine. TCRdb keeps only in-frame clones here, not all; method: immunoSEQ multiplex PCR. The sample comprises approximately 180,000 clones, more than 75% of which are singletons, and around 26% rests with the top ten. The starting material was peripheral blood, obtained 28 days after the second AZD1222 dose. Receptor source: an adult who received the AZD1222 COVID-19 vaccine.

The J gene is TRBJ1-5, the V gene TRBV9; D may be TRBD1 (6 bases). The CDR3 loop spans 18 amino acids. Per germline, CDR1 SGDLS and CDR2 YYNGEE. V was pared by 0 bases and J by 7 bases, with 23 bases between. The CDR3, as DNA: TGTGCCAGCAGCGTAGTTTGTGGACAGTTTGAAGACGGACAGCCCCAGCATTTT. As protein: CASSVVCGQFEDGQPQHF.

The chain is built from TRBV7-2 and TRBJ1-3; 8 positions agree with TRBD1. The CDR3 contains 17 residues. V lost 5 bases to trimming and J lost 1 base; unmatched junction nucleotides: 10. CDR1 is SGHTA and CDR2 is FQGNSA in the germline V gene. The CDR3 loop is CASSPPGQGRSGNTIYF. The CDR3 region has the DNA TGTGCCAGCAGCCCCCCCGGACAGGGAAGATCTGGAAACACCATATATTTT.

The rearrangement joins TRBV6-1 to TRBJ2-3; D call uncertain. This CDR3 contains 15 residues. The germline gives CDR1 MNHNS, CDR2 SASEGT. Deletions cut 3 bases from V and 0 bases from J, with 10 bases between. CDR3 DNA sequence: TGTGCCAGCAGTGATAGCAGTGTCAGCACAGATACGCAGTATTTT. Residues: CASSDSSVSTDTQYF.

The chain employs TRBV18 and TRBJ1-6; D possibly corresponds to TRBD1 (5 bases). The V end was cut by 2 bases, the J end by 8 bases, with 16 bases between. The CDR3 extends over 16 amino acids. The germline V gene has CDR1 KGHSH and CDR2 LQKENI. DNA of the CDR3: TGTGCCAGCTCACCAGAGGCAGGGCTAGCTTATTCACCCCTCCACTTT. The encoded protein is CASSPEAGLAYSPLHF.

The genes are TRBV2 and TRBJ2-3, with 9 bases fitting TRBD2. The CDR3 is 15 residues long. Trimming took 6 bases from V and 1 from J; bases not matched to a gene: 5. Looked up from germline, CDR1 is SNHLY and CDR2 is FYNNEI. CDR3 DNA sequence: TGTGCCAGCAGAGGACTAGCGACCGGCACAGATACGCAGTATTTT. It yields the protein CASRGLATGTDTQYF. Using reference TRBV2 and TRBJ2-3 for the parts outside the CDR3, the full variable domain is EPEVTQTPSHQVTQMGQEVILRCVPISNHLYFYWYRQILGQKVEFLVSFYNNEISEKSEIFDDQFSVERPDGSNFTLKIRSTKLEDSAMYFCASRGLATGTDTQYFGPGTRLTVL.

This sequence joins TRBV29-1 and TRBJ2-1, with 8 bases matching TRBD2. V shed 8 bases and J 9 bases; nucleotides not matched to a gene: 9. Germline V CDR1 and CDR2: SQVTM, ANQGSEA. The CDR3 runs 12 residues. Here the CDR3 DNA reads TGCAGCTCCGGGGACGGGGGGGGTGAGCAGTTCTTC. This codes for CSSGDGGGEQFF.

The sample holds one count of this clone. V is TRBV4-2 and J is TRBJ2-3; 9 positions match TRBD1. CDR1 LGHNA and CDR2 YNFKEQ come from the germline V gene. The CDR3 spans 17 residues. V gave up 0 bases and J gave up 1 base; unmatched junction bases: 5. As DNA, the CDR3 is TGTGCCAGCAGCCAAGATGGCGGGGACAGGGGCACAGATACGCAGTATTTT. It translates to CASSQDGGDRGTDTQYF.

The rearrangement uses TRBV11-1 and TRBJ1-2; D is perhaps TRBD1 (5 bases). The CDR3 extends over 14 amino acids. V shed 5 bases and J shed 8 bases, with 18 bases lying between them. Germline CDR1 is SGHAT and CDR2 is FQDESV (reference sequence). The DNA of the CDR3 is TGTGCCAGCAGCCAAACGGGGACCCAAGGGGGCTACACCTTC. This sequence encodes CASSQTGTQGGYTF. Filled out from reference TRBV11-1 and TRBJ1-2, the complete variable domain reads EAEVAQSPRYKITEKSQAVAFWCDPISGHATLYWYRQILGQGPELLVQFQDESVVDDSQLPKDRFSAERLKGVDSTLKIQPAELGDSAMYLCASSQTGTQGGYTFGSGTRLTVV.

The V and J genes are TRBV5-5 and TRBJ1-2, with TRBD1 as a possible D gene (5 bases). CDR1 is SGHKS and CDR2 is YYEKEE in the germline V gene (reference sequence). The ends were cut back, 1 base at V and 7 bases at J, with 11 bases in the middle. The CDR3 runs to 13 residues. In DNA form, the CDR3 reads TGTGCCAGCAGCTTGACTCAAGGGGCTGGCTACACCTTC. Its translation: CASSLTQGAGYTF.

The chain joins TRBV18 to TRBJ1-1, with D tentatively TRBD1 (5 bases). The germline V gene has CDR1 KGHSH and CDR2 LQKENI. With 0 bases removed from V and 0 bases from J, the gap between germline ends came to 8 bases. This CDR3 is built from 15 residues. The CDR3 region has the DNA TGTGCCAGCTCACCACCAAGACAGCTGAACACTGAAGCTTTCTTT. As protein: CASSPPRQLNTEAFF.